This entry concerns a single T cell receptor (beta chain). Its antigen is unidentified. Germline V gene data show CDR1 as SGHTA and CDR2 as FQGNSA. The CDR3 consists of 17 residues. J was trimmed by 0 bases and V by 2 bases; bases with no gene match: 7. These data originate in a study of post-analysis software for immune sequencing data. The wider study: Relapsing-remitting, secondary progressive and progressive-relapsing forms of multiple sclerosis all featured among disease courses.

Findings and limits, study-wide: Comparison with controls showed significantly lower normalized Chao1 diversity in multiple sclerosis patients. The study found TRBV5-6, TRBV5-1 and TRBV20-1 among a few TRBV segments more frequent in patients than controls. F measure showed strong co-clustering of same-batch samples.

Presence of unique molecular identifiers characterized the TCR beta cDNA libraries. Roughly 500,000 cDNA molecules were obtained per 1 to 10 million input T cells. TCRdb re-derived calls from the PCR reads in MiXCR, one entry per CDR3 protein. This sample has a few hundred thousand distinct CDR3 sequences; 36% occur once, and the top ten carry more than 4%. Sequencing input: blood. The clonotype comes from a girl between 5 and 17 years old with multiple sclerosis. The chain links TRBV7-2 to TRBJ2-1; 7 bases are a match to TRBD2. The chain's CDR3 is CASSLKVAGASYNEQFF. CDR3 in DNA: TGTGCCAGCAGCTTAAAGGTCGCGGGAGCCTCCTACAATGAGCAGTTCTTC.